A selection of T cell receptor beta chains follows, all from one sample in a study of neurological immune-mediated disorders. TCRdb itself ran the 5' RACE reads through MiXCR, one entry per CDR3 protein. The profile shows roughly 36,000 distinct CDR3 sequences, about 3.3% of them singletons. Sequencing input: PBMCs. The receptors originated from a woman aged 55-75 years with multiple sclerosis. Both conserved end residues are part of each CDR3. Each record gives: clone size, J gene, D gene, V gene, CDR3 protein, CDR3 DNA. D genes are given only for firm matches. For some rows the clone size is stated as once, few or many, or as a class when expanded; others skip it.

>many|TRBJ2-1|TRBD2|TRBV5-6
CASSLELGGGYNEQFF
TGTGCCAGCAGCTTGGAGTTGGGCGGGGGGTACAATGAGCAGTTCTTC
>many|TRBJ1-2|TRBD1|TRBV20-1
CSARDRGQGDYGYTF
TGCAGTGCTAGAGATAGGGGACAGGGAGACTATGGCTACACCTTC
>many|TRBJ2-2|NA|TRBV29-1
CSAVAGWAGELFF
TGCAGCGCCGTCGCGGGGTGGGCCGGGGAGCTGTTTTTT
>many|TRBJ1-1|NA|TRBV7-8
CASSVEVNTEAFF
TGTGCCAGCAGCGTAGAGGTGAACACTGAAGCTTTCTTT
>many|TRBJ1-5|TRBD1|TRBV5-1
CASSLGNDRAQPQHF
TGCGCCAGCAGCTTGGGGAATGACAGGGCTCAGCCCCAGCATTTT
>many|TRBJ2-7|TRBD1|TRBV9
CASSVAQGALYEQYF
TGTGCCAGCAGCGTAGCCCAGGGGGCGCTTTACGAGCAGTACTTC
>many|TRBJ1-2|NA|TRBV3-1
CASSQGQRANGYTF
TGTGCCAGCAGCCAAGGGCAGAGGGCTAATGGCTACACCTTC
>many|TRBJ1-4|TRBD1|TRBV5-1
CASSLGQGATNEKLFF
TGCGCCAGCAGCTTAGGACAGGGGGCAACTAATGAAAAACTGTTTTTT
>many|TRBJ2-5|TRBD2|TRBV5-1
CASSTPGLAGGKETQYF
TGCGCCAGCAGCACCCCGGGGTTAGCGGGGGGGAAAGAGACCCAGTACTTC
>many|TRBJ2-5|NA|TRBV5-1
CASSPDVNRETQYF
TGCGCCAGCAGCCCGGACGTTAACCGGGAGACCCAGTACTTC
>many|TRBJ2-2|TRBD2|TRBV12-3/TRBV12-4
CASTQLAPGTGELFF
TGTGCCAGCACCCAACTAGCGCCTGGGACCGGGGAGCTGTTTTTT
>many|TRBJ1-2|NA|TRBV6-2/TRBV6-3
CASADARDYGYTF
TGTGCCAGCGCAGACGCCAGGGACTATGGCTACACCTTC
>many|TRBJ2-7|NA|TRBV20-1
CSAPNRDKRYEQYF
TGCAGTGCCCCAAACCGGGACAAGCGCTACGAGCAGTACTTC
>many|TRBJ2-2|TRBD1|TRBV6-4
CASSGTGDTGELFF
TGTGCCAGCAGTGGGACAGGGGACACCGGGGAGCTGTTTTTT
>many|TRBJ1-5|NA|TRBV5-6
CASSLAQGSNQPQHF
TGTGCCAGCAGCTTGGCACAGGGTAGCAATCAGCCCCAGCATTTT
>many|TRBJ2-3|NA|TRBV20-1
CSARGPTLNTQYF
TGCAGTGCTAGAGGGCCTACCCTAAATACGCAGTATTTT
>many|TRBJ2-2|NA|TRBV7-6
CASSLGVPQLAGELFF
TGTGCCAGCAGCTTAGGGGTGCCACAGTTGGCCGGGGAGCTGTTTTTT
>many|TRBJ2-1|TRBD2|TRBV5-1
CASSGGLASYNEQFF
TGCGCCAGCAGCGGCGGACTAGCGTCCTACAATGAGCAGTTCTTC
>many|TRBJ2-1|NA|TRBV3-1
CASTRRGYNEQFF
TGTGCCAGCACCCGACGGGGTTACAATGAGCAGTTCTTC
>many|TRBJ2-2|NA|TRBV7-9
CASSSPTGTTGELFF
TGTGCCAGCAGCTCCCCGACGGGGACCACCGGGGAGCTGTTTTTT
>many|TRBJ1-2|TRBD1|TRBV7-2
CASSLAGTEDYYGYTF
TGTGCCAGCAGCTTAGCCGGGACAGAAGATTACTATGGCTACACCTTC
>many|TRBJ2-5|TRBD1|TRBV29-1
CSVKQGISSETQYF
TGCAGCGTCAAACAGGGGATCTCTTCAGAGACCCAGTACTTC
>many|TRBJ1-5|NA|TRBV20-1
CSARDGKGQQPQHF
TGCAGTGCTAGAGATGGAAAGGGGCAGCAGCCCCAGCATTTT
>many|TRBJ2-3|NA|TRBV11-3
CASSFTFPDTQYF
TGTGCCAGCAGCTTCACCTTCCCAGATACGCAGTATTTT
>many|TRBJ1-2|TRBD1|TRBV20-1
CSASSHQGAWGYTF
TGCAGTGCTAGTTCCCATCAGGGGGCCTGGGGCTACACCTTC
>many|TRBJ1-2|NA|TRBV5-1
CASSLGEPAPRDGYTF
TGCGCCAGCAGCTTGGGAGAGCCAGCGCCGAGAGATGGCTACACCTTC
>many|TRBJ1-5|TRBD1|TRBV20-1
CSVQGGNQPQHF
TGCAGCGTACAGGGGGGCAATCAGCCCCAGCATTTT
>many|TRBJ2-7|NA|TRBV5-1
CASMDENEQYF
TGCGCCAGCATGGACGAAAACGAGCAGTACTTC
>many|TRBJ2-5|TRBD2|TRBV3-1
CASSQWTSGGREETQYF
TGTGCCAGCAGCCAATGGACTAGCGGGGGGCGTGAAGAGACCCAGTACTTC
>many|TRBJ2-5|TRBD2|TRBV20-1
CSASSGLAGEQETQYF
TGCAGTGCTAGTAGTGGTCTAGCGGGGGAGCAAGAGACCCAGTACTTC
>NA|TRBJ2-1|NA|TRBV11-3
CASSIDLRGSNEQFF
TGTGCCAGCAGCATCGACCTCCGGGGGTCCAATGAGCAGTTCTTC
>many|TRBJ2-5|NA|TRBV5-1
CASSPSPQETQYF
TGCGCCAGCAGCCCCTCGCCTCAAGAGACCCAGTACTTC
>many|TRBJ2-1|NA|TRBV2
CASVPIFNEQFF
TGTGCCAGCGTTCCCATATTCAATGAGCAGTTCTTC
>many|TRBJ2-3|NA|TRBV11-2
CASSPNHRRTDTQYF
TGTGCCAGCAGCCCTAACCACCGCCGCACAGATACGCAGTATTTT
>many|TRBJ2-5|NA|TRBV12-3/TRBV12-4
CASSVGQQETQYF
TGTGCCAGCAGTGTAGGACAGCAAGAGACCCAGTACTTC
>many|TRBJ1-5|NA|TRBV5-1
CASSLGGNNQPQHF
TGCGCCAGCAGCTTGGGAGGTAACAATCAGCCCCAGCATTTT
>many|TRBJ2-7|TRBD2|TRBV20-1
CSPYIGLAGNYEQYF
TGCAGTCCATATATCGGACTAGCGGGGAATTACGAGCAGTACTTC
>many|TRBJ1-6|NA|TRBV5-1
CASSFEGRSYNSPLHF
TGCGCCAGCAGCTTCGAAGGGAGGTCCTATAATTCACCCCTCCACTTT
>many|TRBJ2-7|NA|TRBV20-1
CSARAQNYEQYF
TGCAGTGCTAGAGCGCAGAACTACGAGCAGTACTTC
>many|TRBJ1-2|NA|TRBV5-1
CASSLEGLQGYGYTF
TGCGCCAGCAGCTTGGAAGGGCTCCAAGGGTATGGCTACACCTTC
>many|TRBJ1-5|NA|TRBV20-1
CSARGRHIYSNQPQHF
TGCAGTGCTAGAGGACGACACATTTATAGCAATCAGCCCCAGCATTTT
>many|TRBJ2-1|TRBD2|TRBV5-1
CASSPRVAGGNEQFF
TGCGCCAGCAGCCCGAGGGTAGCGGGGGGCAATGAGCAGTTCTTC
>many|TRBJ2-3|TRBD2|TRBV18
CASSPSSGGLIDTQYF
TGTGCCAGCTCACCCTCTAGCGGGGGGCTCATAGATACGCAGTATTTT
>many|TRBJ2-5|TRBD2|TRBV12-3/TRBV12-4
CASSFPTSGETQYF
TGTGCCAGCAGTTTCCCAACTAGCGGAGAGACCCAGTACTTC
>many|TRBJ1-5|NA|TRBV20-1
CSARTTADGNQPQHF
TGCAGTGCTAGAACTACCGCCGATGGCAATCAGCCCCAGCATTTT
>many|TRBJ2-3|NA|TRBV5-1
CASSSLGGGTDTQYF
TGCGCCAGCAGCTCCTTGGGCGGTGGTACAGATACGCAGTATTTT
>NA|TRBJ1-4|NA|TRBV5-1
CASSLEDHNEKLFF
TGCGCCAGCAGCTTGGAAGACCACAATGAAAAACTGTTTTTT
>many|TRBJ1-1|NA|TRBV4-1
CASSVPGRSNTEAFF
TGCGCCAGCAGCGTCCCGGGACGGTCGAACACTGAAGCTTTCTTT
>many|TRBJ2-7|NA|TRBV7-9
CASSSYYEQYF
TGTGCCAGCAGCTCATACTACGAGCAGTACTTC
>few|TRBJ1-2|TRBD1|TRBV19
CASSPRTGEVGYTF
TGTGCCAGTAGTCCAAGGACAGGGGAGGTTGGCTACACCTTC
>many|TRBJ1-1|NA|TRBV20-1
CSARDGPTEAFF
TGCAGTGCTAGAGATGGCCCCACTGAAGCTTTCTTT
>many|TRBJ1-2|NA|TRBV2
CASSTQGIYGYTF
TGTGCCAGCAGTACCCAGGGCATCTATGGCTACACCTTC
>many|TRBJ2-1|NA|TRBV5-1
CASSYGNSYNEQFF
TGCGCCAGCAGCTACGGAAACTCCTACAATGAGCAGTTCTTC
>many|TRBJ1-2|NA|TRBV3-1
CASSQWEGYTF
TGTGCCAGCAGCCAATGGGAAGGCTACACCTTC
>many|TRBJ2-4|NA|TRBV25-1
CASTGGTEQKNIQYF
TGTGCCAGCACCGGGGGGACAGAACAGAAAAACATTCAGTACTTC
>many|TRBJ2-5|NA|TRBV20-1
CSASHTIAAQETQYF
TGCAGTGCTAGCCATACCATAGCGGCTCAAGAGACCCAGTACTTC
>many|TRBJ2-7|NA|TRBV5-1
CASSLNGRGPYEQYF
TGCGCCAGCAGCTTGAACGGCAGGGGCCCCTACGAGCAGTACTTC
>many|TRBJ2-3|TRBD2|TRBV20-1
CSVVSGGNLEYF
TGCAGTGTCGTTAGCGGGGGCAATTTGGAGTATTTT